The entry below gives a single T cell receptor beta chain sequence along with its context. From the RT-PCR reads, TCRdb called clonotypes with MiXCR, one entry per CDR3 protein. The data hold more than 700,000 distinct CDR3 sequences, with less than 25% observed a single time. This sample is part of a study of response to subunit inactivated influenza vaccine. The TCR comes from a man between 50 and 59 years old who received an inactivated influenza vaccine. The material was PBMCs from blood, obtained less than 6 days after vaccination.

The CDR3 region has the DNA TGTGCCAGCAGTTACACATTCCAGCGGGAGGGCCGGTCTAAGACCTACGAGCAGTACTTC. Amino acids: CASSYTFQREGRSKTYEQYF. The chain links TRBV6-2 or TRBV6-3 to TRBJ2-7; 10 positions match TRBD2. Trimming cost V 2 bases and J 2 bases; bases outside gene matches: 18. The CDR3 has 20 residues. The germline V gene encodes CDR1 MNHEY and CDR2 SVGEGT.